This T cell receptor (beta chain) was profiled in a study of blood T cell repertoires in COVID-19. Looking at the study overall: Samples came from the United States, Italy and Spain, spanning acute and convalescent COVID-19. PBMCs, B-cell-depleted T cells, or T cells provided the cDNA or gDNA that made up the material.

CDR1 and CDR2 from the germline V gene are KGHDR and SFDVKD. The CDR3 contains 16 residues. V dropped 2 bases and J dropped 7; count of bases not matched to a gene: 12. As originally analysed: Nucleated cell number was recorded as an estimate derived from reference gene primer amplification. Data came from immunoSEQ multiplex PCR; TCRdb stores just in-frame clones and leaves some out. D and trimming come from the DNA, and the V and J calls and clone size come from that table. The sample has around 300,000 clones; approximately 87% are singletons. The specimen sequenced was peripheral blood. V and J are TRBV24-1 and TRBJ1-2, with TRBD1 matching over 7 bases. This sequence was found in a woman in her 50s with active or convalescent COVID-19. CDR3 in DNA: TGTGCCACCAGTGATTCGCGAGAGGGGGCGATTCGTGGCTACACCTTC. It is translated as CATSDSREGAIRGYTF.